This T cell receptor beta chain came from a study of shared clonotypes between healthy human individuals (dated by TCRdb to the early 2020s). At the level of the whole study: The cohort included three men and a couple of women between 18 and 49 years of age. The study deeply sequenced blood TCR repertoires of about 5 healthy adults to estimate repertoire size and the extent of clonotype sharing between individuals. To increase sequencing depth and limit assay-specific biases, different laboratories used diverse techniques to prepare libraries and sequence TCR repertoires. Per donor, leukapheresis produced somewhere between about 0.9 and 10 billion PBMCs. Per donor, three plates each were used for CD4 naive and CD4 memory, two for CD8 naive, and one for CD8 memory. Study-wide conclusions, independent of this receptor: Because the study included only a small number of donors, the genetic and exposure-history diversity represented was limited. Rarefaction of sorted-subset datasets indicated incomplete sequencing despite the large sequencing depth. About 5% of naive CD4, 3.5% of naive CD8, about 2.5% of memory CD4, and 0.4% of memory CD8 clonotypes were shared across a few donors. Pairwise subsampling led to the expectation that sequencing depth would affect the degree of clonotype sharing among donors. Larger estimated clonotype richness was generally found for naive subsets than for memory subsets. Sampling was restricted to blood, and TCR repertoires in tissues likely differ from the TCR repertoires found in blood. Compared with non-shared clonotypes, clonotypes shared by all four sorted-subset donors had higher generation probabilities.

TCR CDR3 regions were amplified from genomic DNA by multiplex PCR using the deep immunoSEQ assay. Extracted genomic DNA from each cell subset was spread evenly across all wells of several immunoSEQ 96-well plates, with each plate serving as a replicate. For sorted subsets, each replicate PCR was loaded with roughly 190 ng genomic DNA, equivalent to 25,000 to 30,000 T cell genomes. Purified libraries were quantified with a Qubit 3.0 fluorometer, sized on a Bioanalyzer 2100, and re-quantified with the KAPA Library Quantification kit. Every immunoSEQ 96-well plate was sequenced on a dedicated single-read 150-cycle Illumina NextSeq 550 flow cell. The authors' pipeline ran thus. The immunoSEQ output contained only junctional sequences without quality scores, so filtering could not match that applied to full-length reads. Sequences were annotated with PyIR, a Python wrapper for IgBLAST v1.9, and V/J genes and CDR3 were assigned using IMGT germline references. Any read was removed if the V/J assignment was weak (E-value above 1e-6), the CDR3 was missing, or the read contained stop codons, out-of-frame junctions, or ambiguous translated residues. V3J clonotypes were defined as sequences sharing the same inferred V gene, J gene, and CDR3 amino acid sequence. The percentage overlap between two repertoires was calculated by dividing the number of shared unique clonotypes by the size of the smaller repertoire. RTK rarefaction, the Chao1 estimator, and Recon v2.1 estimates of unobserved clonotypes were used to assess repertoire richness. OLGA was used to compute generation probabilities for all TCRbeta clonotypes that the gDNA method yielded from a few donors. Held by TCRdb, this immuneACCESS table contains in-frame sequences only and omits some clones. Under half of the omission traces to an unresolved V gene where checked; the cause of the rest is unknown. V and J calls and clone size come straight from that table; D and trimming were deduced from the DNA. The sample yields over 2 million clones; 85% to 95% were counted once. The ten largest clones capture 1% to 1.3% of the sample.

CD8 naive samples were obtained by positive selection for CCR7 among CD45RO-negative cells, yielding a CD45RA+CCR7+ population from which TemRA cells were excluded. The donors were healthy, HIV-negative adults with no recently reported acute infections or vaccinations. Every donor was a Caucasian adult residing in Nashville, Tennessee, USA. Blood was obtained by leukapheresis, after which PBMCs were separated by Ficoll-Histopaque density gradient centrifugation and cryopreserved in liquid nitrogen vapor phase. Analytical flow cytometry was used to check the purity and quantity of every magnetically sorted T cell population. From each sorted fraction, genomic DNA was isolated and quantified by UV absorbance on a Nanodrop 2000c. The CDR3 goes from the cysteine to the phenylalanine over 13 residues. Only the CDR3 portion is preserved as DNA: 39 bases, with reading frame beginning at the first base. Trimming removed 6 bases from V and 0 bases from J, leaving 9 bases between the germline ends. CDR1 and CDR2, looked up from the germline V gene, are MNHNS and SASEGT.

This clone was detected once. Its antigen is still unknown. Qualities for individual bases were not recorded, and no much larger clone is one base off. The receptor chain draws on TRBV6-1 and TRBJ2-7, with no reliable assignment of the D segment. The TCR was taken from a young man in good health. Material for sequencing was naive CD8+ T cells sorted from blood. In light of the paper, this sample's cell subset or site label describes: CD45RA+CCR7+. The CDR3 in this case is CASRMVPSYEQYF. The sequence in DNA is TGTGCCAGCAGGATGGTCCCCTCCTACGAGCAGTACTTC.